The 9 T cell receptor beta chains listed next were all sequenced from one sample in a study of long-term antiretroviral therapy in people with HIV. The immunoSEQ assay was v3.0, run at survey level. Generated by immunoSEQ multiplex PCR, the TCRdb table keeps only in-frame clones and is missing some. The profile shows 25,000 to 35,000 clones, over 75% of them singletons. The sample in question was unsorted PBMCs, obtained just over 5 years after starting antiretroviral therapy. The receptors stem from a woman aged 40 to 50 with HIV.

The chain carries TRBV10-3 and TRBJ1-2; 9 nucleotides match TRBD1. Germline V gene sequence: CDR1 ENHRY, CDR2 SYGVKD. Trimming at V came to 0 bases and at J to 4 bases, leaving 9 bases not matched to a gene. This CDR3 spans 17 amino acids. CDR3 in DNA: TGTGCCATCAGTGAGTCCAAAACAGGGGGCGGCGGCTATGGCTACACCTTC. Translated: CAISESKTGGGGYGYTF.

This clone was detected a few times. The chain carries TRBV6-5 and TRBJ1-2; 7 bases fit TRBD1. The CDR3 runs 15 residues. V dropped 6 bases and J dropped 7; count of bases not matched to a gene: 14. Germline CDR1 MNHEY, CDR2 SVGAGI. CDR3: CASRPPGGPFVGYTF. The CDR3 nucleotides read TGTGCCAGCAGACCTCCAGGGGGACCCTTCGTTGGCTACACCTTC.

The chain carries TRBV15 and TRBJ2-6; 7 nucleotides align to TRBD1. The CDR3 consists of 15 residues. Trimming cost V 6 bases and J 2 bases; bases outside gene matches: 4. The germline CDR1 and CDR2 sequences are LNHNV and YYDKDF (reference sequence). As DNA, the CDR3 is TGTGCCACCAGACCCGGGACAGCTGGGGCCAACGTCCTGACTTTC. Its protein product is CATRPGTAGANVLTF.

The rearrangement uses TRBV5-1 and TRBJ1-1; D gene uncertain. The length of the CDR3 is 12 residues. Germline CDR1 reads SGHRS; CDR2 reads YFSETQ. The V end lost 0 bases, the J end lost 3 bases, and 3 bases lay between the germline ends. As DNA, the CDR3 is TGCGCCAGCAGCTTGGCGGACACTGAAGCTTTCTTT. Residues: CASSLADTEAFF. Filled out from reference TRBV5-1 and TRBJ1-1, the complete variable domain reads KAGVTQTPRYLIKTRGQQVTLSCSPISGHRSVSWYQQTPGQGLQFLFEYFSETQRNKGNFPGRFSGRQFSNSRSEMNVSTLELGDSALYLCASSLADTEAFFGQGTRLTVV.

The chain is built from TRBV7-6 and TRBJ2-2; no clear D gene. The ends were cut back, 1 base at V and 0 bases at J, with 3 bases in the middle. This CDR3 spans 14 amino acids. Germline V CDR1 and CDR2: SGHVS, FNYEAQ. CDR3 bases: TGTGCCAGCAGCTTAGGGGCGAACACCGGGGAGCTGTTTTTT. Translated, it gives CASSLGANTGELFF.

This chain joins TRBV11-2 and TRBJ2-5; D remains ambiguous. The V gene lost 4 bases and the J gene lost 7 bases, with 19 bases spanning the gap. Germline loops: CDR1 SGHAT, CDR2 FQNNGV. This CDR3 is 15 amino acids long. The DNA for the CDR3 is TGTGCCAGCAGCTCCGAAGATCCGAGTGTGGGGACCCAGTACTTC. It translates to CASSSEDPSVGTQYF.

The chain recombines TRBV28 with TRBJ2-7; tentative D call: TRBD1 (6 bases). Germline lookup yields CDR1 MDHEN and CDR2 SYDVKM. V lost 2 bases and J 5 bases, leaving 13 bases between the germline ends. CDR3 length equals 14 residues. The CDR3 DNA sequence: TGTGCCAGCAGTTTACGGGACAATTCCCACGAGCAGTACTTC. Its translation: CASSLRDNSHEQYF.

The chain has TRBV4-1 and TRBJ2-1; tentative D call: TRBD2 (6 bases). Trimming removed 6 bases at V and 0 bases at J, with 15 bases between. The CDR3 consists of 16 residues. Germline V gene lookup returns CDR1 MGHRA and CDR2 YSYEKL. Here the CDR3 reads CASSHIAESSYNEQFF. CDR3 in DNA: TGCGCCAGCAGTCATATAGCGGAGAGCTCCTACAATGAGCAGTTCTTC.

The V gene is TRBV7-9, the J gene TRBJ1-4; 7 nucleotides agree with TRBD1. In germline, CDR1 is SEHNR, CDR2 FQNEAQ (reference sequence). The CDR3 covers 16 residues. The V segment lost 4 bases and the J segment 2 bases; nucleotides outside the gene matches: 7. In DNA form, the CDR3 reads TGTGCCAGCAGCTCACCAAAGGGGGCCACTAATGAAAAACTGTTTTTT. Translation: CASSSPKGATNEKLFF.